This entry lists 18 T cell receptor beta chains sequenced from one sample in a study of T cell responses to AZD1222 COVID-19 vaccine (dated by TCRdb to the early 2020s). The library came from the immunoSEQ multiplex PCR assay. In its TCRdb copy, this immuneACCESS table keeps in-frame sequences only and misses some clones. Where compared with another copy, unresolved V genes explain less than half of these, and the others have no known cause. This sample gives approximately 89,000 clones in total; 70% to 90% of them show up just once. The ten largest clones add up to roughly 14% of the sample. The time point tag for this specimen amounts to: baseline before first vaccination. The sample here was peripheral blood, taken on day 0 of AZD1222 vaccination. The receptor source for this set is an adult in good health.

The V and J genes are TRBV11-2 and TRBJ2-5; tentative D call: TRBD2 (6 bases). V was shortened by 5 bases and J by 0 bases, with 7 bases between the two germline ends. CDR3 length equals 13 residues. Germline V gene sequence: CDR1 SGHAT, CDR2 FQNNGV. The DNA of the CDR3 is TGTGCCAGCAGCGCGGGACACCAAGAGACCCAGTACTTC. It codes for CASSAGHQETQYF.

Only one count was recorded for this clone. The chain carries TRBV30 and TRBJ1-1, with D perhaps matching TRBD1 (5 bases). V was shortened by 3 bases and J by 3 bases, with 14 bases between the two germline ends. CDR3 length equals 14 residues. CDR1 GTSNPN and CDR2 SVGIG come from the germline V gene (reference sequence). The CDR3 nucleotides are TGTGCCTGGAGCGCTGGCAGGGTGCACACTGAAGCTTTCTTT. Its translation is CAWSAGRVHTEAFF.

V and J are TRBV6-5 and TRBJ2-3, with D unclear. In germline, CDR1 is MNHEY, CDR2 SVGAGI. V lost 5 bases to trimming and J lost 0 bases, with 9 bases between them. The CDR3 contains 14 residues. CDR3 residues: CASSRTASTDTQYF. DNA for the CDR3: TGTGCCAGCAGTCGGACCGCTAGCACAGATACGCAGTATTTT.

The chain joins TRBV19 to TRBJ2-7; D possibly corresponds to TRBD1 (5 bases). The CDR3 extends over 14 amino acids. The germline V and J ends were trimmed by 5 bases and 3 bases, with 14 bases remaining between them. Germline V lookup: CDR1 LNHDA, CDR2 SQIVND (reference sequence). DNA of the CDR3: TGTGCCAGTAGTGAACAGGCGGTCGACTACGAGCAGTACTTC. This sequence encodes CASSEQAVDYEQYF.

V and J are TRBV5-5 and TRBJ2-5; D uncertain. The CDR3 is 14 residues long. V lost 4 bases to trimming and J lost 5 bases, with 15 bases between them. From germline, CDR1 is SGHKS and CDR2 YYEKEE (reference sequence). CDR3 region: CASSPSEAVETQYF. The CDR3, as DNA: TGTGCCAGCAGCCCGTCCGAGGCGGTCGAGACCCAGTACTTC.

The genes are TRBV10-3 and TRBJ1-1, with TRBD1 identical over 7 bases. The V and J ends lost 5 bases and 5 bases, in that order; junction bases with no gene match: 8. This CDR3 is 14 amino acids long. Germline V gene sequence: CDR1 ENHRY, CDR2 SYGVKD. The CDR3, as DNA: TGTGCCATCAGTTTGGAGGGGGCATCAACTGAAGCTTTCTTT. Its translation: CAISLEGASTEAFF.

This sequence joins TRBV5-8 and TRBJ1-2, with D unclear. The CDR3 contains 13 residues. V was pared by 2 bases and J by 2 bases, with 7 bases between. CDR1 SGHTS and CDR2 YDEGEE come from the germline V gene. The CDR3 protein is CASSLEGNYGYTF. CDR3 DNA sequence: TGTGCCAGCAGCTTAGAAGGGAACTATGGCTACACCTTC.

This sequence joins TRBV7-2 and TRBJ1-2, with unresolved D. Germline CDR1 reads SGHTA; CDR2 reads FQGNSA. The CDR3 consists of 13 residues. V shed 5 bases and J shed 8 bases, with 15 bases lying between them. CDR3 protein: CASSAVPLAGYTF. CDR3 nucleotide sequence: TGTGCCAGCAGCGCCGTACCCTTAGCGGGCTACACCTTC.

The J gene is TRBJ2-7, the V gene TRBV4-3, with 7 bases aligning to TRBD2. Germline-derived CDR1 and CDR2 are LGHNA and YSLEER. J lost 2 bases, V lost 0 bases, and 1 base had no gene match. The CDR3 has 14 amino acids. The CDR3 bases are TGCGCCAGCAGCCAAGATGGGACTACCTACGAGCAGTACTTC. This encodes CASSQDGTTYEQYF.

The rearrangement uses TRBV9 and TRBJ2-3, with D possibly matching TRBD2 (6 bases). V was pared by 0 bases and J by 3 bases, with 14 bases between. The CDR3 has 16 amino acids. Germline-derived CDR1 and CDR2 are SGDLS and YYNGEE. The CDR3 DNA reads TGTGCCAGCAGCGTAGCTAGTGCCCTAGCGACAGATACGCAGTATTTT. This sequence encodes CASSVASALATDTQYF.

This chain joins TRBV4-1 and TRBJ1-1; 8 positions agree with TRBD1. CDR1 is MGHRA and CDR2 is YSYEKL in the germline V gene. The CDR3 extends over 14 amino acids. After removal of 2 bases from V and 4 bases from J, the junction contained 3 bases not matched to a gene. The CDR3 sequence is CASSQPRGRTEAFF. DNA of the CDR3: TGCGCCAGCAGCCAACCCAGGGGGCGCACTGAAGCTTTCTTT.

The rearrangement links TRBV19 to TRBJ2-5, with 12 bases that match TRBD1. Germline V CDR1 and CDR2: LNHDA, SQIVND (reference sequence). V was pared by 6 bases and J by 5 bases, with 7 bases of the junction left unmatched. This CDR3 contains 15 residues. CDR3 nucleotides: TGTGCCAGTAGCCCCCGGGACAGGGGGCGGGAGACCCAGTACTTC. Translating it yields CASSPRDRGRETQYF.

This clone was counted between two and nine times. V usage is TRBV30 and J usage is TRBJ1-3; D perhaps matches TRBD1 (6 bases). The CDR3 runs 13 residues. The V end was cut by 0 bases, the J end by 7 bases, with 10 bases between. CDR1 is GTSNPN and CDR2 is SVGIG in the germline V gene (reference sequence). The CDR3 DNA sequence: TGTGCCTGGAGTGTACAGGGTTTCAACACCATATATTTT. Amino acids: CAWSVQGFNTIYF.

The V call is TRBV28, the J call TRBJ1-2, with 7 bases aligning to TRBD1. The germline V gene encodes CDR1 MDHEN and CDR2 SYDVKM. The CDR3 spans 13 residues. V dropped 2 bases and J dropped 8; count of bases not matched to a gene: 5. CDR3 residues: CASSLRDSIGYTF. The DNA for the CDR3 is TGTGCCAGCAGTTTACGGGACAGCATAGGCTACACCTTC.

CDR3 DNA sequence: TGTGCCAGCAGCTTTCGACAGGGGCAATCCTACGAGCAGTACTTC. Its translation: CASSFRQGQSYEQYF. The chain is built from TRBV5-5 and TRBJ2-7, with TRBD1 matching 8 bases. There are 15 residues in the CDR3. From germline, CDR1 is SGHKS and CDR2 YYEKEE (reference sequence). The J segment lost 1 base and the V segment lost 2 bases, leaving 5 bases of the junction unmatched.

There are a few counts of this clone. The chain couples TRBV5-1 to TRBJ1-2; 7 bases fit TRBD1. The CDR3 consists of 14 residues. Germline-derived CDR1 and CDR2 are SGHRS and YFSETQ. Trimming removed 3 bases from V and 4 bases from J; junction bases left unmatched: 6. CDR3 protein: CASSSEGAPYGYTF. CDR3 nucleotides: TGCGCCAGCAGCTCGGAGGGGGCCCCCTATGGCTACACCTTC.

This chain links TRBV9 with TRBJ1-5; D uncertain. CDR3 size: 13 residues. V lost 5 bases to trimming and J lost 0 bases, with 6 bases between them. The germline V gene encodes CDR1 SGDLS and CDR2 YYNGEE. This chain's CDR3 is CASSISSNQPQHF. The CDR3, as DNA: TGTGCCAGCAGTATAAGTAGCAATCAGCCCCAGCATTTT.

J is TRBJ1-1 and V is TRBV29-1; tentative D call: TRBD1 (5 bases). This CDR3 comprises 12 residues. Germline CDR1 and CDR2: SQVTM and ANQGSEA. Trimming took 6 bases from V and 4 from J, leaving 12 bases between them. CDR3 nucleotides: TGCAGCGTCTCAGGGAGAGGCACTGAAGCTTTCTTT. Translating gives CSVSGRGTEAFF.